The 5 T cell receptor beta chains below come from one sample, sequenced in a study of T cells in women clearing cervical HPV infection. The repertoire was sequenced with immunoSEQ multiplex PCR; TCRdb's copy has only in-frame clones and lacks some. This specimen shows approximately 35,000 clones; the ten leading clones hold less than 8.5%. Sequencing was performed on blood buffy coat. These TCRs come from a woman aged 18-70 years with a cervical HPV16 infection that either progressed to CIN3+ or cleared (not recorded which).

As for this clone: The read ends 3 residues before the CDR3 terminus; that terminus is restored from the germline J gene. The chain joins TRBV12-3 or TRBV12-4 to TRBJ2-3; maybe TRBD2 (6 bases). The CDR3 is made up of 13 amino acids. Trimming left V 7 bases short and J 2 bases short, with 10 bases between. The CDR3 DNA, read in part, is TGTGCCAGCAAACGGGACTCCACAGATACG. This sequence encodes CASKRDSTDT. Given in full, the CDR3 is CASKRDSTDTQYF.

With respect to this clone: The read ends 3 residues early relative to the CDR3; the germline J gene fills the gap. This chain uses TRBV19 with TRBJ2-3, with 8 positions matching TRBD1. The CDR3 is made up of 17 amino acids. Germline assignment: CDR1 LNHDA and CDR2 SQIVND (reference sequence). The DNA read from the CDR3 is TGTGCCAGCTCCCCAGGGGGCGCGTCTTATAGCAATCAGCCG. Protein: CASSPGGASYSNQP. The complete CDR3 sequence is CASSPGGASYSNQPQYF. Full variable domain (missing parts from reference TRBV19 and TRBJ2-3): DGGITQSPKYLFRKEGQNVTLSCEQNLNHDAMYWYRQDPGQGLRLIYYSQIVNDFQKGDIAEGYSVSREKKESFPLTVTSAQKNPTAFYLCASSPGGASYSNQPQYFGPGTRLTVL.

Notes on this clone: The read ends 3 residues early relative to the CDR3; the germline J gene fills the gap. The chain employs TRBV6-1 and TRBJ1-5; 7 bases agree with TRBD1. CDR1 and CDR2 (germline): MNHNS, SASEGT. V shed 5 bases and J 5 bases; nucleotides not matched to a gene: 9. The CDR3 has 15 amino acids. CDR3 region: CASSQGGPIDQPQHF. The CDR3 bases that were read are TGTGCCAGCAGTCAAGGGGGCCCGATAGATCAGCCC.

A remark on this clone: The read ends 3 residues before the CDR3 terminus; that terminus is restored from the germline J gene. The chain carries TRBV4-1 and TRBJ2-7, with a tentative D call TRBD2 (5 bases). The CDR3 contains 15 residues. Trimming pared 1 base from V and 3 bases from J, leaving 13 bases between. Per the germline V gene, CDR1 is MGHRA and CDR2 is YSYEKL. Partial CDR3 DNA: TGCGCCAGCAGCCAAGGCCTGGCGGGTATCTACGAG. Translated: CASSQGLAGIYE. The whole CDR3 reads CASSQGLAGIYEQYF.

Remarks on this clone: The read ends 3 residues before the CDR3 terminus; that terminus is restored from the germline J gene. The chain uses TRBV20-1 and TRBJ1-2; the match to TRBD1 covers 10 bases. The germline V gene encodes CDR1 DFQATT and CDR2 SNEGSKA (reference sequence). The CDR3 spans 14 residues. CDR3 region: CSARDRDRGHGYTF. The covered CDR3 bases are TGCAGTGCTAGAGATCGCGACAGGGGGCACGGC.